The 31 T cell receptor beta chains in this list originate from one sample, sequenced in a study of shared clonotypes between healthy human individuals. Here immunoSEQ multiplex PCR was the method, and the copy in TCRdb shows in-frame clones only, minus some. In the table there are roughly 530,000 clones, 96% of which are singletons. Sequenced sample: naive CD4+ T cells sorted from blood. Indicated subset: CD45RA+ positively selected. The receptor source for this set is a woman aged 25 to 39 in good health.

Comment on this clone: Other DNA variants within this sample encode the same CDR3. Written as DNA, the CDR3 is TGTGCCAGCAGCCTCGACAGTAACTATGGCTACACCTTC. Its translation: CASSLDSNYGYTF. This chain connects TRBV28 to TRBJ1-2; TRBD1 might be the D (5 bases). Germline CDR1 reads MDHEN; CDR2 reads SYDVKM. The length of the CDR3 is 13 residues. Trimming pared 6 bases from V and 1 base from J, leaving 9 bases between.

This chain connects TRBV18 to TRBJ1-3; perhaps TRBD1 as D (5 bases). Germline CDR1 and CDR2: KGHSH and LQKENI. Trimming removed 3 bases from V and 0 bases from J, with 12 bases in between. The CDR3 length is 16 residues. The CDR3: CASSPGRGLSGNTIYF. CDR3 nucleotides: TGTGCCAGCTCACCCGGTCGGGGCCTCTCTGGAAACACCATATATTTT.

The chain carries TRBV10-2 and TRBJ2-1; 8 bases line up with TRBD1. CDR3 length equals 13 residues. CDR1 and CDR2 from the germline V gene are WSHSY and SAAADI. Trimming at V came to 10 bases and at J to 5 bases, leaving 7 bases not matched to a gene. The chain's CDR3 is CATLGQGDNEQFF. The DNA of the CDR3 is TGCGCCACACTAGGACAGGGAGACAATGAGCAGTTCTTC.

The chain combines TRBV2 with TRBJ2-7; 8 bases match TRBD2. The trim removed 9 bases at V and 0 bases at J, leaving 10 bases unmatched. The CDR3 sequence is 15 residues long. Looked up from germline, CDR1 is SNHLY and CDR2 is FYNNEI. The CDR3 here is CASSQAGAASYEQYF. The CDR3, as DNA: TGTGCCAGTTCCCAAGCGGGGGCCGCCTCCTACGAGCAGTACTTC.

In DNA, the CDR3 is TGTGCCAGCAGTTGGTCGACGGGATCCTACGAGCAGTACTTC. Amino acid sequence: CASSWSTGSYEQYF. This chain links TRBV28 with TRBJ2-7; maybe TRBD2 (5 bases). The CDR3 runs to 14 residues. V was shortened by 4 bases and J by 1 base, with 11 bases between the two germline ends. Per the germline V gene, CDR1 is MDHEN and CDR2 is SYDVKM.

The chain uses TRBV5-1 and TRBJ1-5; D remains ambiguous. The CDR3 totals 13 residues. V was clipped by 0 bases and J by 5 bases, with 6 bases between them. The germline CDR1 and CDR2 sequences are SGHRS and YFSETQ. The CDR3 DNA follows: TGCGCCAGCAGCTTGGACGTCGATCAGCCCCAGCATTTT. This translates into CASSLDVDQPQHF.

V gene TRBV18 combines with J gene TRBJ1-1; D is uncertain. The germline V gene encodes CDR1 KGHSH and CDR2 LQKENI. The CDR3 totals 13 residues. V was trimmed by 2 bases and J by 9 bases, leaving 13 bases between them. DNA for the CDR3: TGTGCCAGCTCACCAGAGACCCTCTGGAAAGCTTTCTTT. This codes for CASSPETLWKAFF.

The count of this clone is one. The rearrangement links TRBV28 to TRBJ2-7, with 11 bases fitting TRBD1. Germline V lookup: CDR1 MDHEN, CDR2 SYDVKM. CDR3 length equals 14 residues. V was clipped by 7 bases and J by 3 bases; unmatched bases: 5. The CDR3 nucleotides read TGTGCCAGCACGGTCGGGACAGGGGGCTACGAGCAGTACTTC. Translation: CASTVGTGGYEQYF.

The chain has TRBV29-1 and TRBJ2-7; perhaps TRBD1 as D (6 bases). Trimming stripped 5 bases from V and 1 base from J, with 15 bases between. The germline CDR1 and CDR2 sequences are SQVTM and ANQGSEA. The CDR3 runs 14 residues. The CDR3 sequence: CSVQVTGLSYEQYF. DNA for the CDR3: TGCAGCGTTCAGGTGACAGGTCTTTCCTACGAGCAGTACTTC.

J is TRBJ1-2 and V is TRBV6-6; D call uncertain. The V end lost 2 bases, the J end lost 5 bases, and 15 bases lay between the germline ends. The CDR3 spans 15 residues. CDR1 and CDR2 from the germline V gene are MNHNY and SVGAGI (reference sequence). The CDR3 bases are TGTGCCAGCAGTTACATAAAAGGGCAATGGTATGGCTACACCTTC. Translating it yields CASSYIKGQWYGYTF.

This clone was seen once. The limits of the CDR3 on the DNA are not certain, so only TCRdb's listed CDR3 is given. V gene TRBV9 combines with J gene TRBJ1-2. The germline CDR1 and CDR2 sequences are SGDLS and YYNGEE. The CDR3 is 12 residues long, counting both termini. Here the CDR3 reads CASSVGGGSAIF.

CDR3 loop: CAILGNTEAFF. In DNA form, the CDR3 reads TGTGCCATCCTAGGGAACACTGAAGCTTTCTTT. The chain combines TRBV28 with TRBJ1-1; unclear D gene. CDR1 MDHEN and CDR2 SYDVKM come from the germline V gene. The V and J ends lost 10 bases and 1 base respectively, with 7 bases between them. This CDR3 has 11 residues. The variable domain in full, completed from reference TRBV28 and TRBJ1-1, reads DVKVTQSSRYLVKRTGEKVFLECVQDMDHENMFWYRQDPGLGLRLIYFSYDVKMKEKGDIPEGYSVSREKKERFSLILESASTNQTSMYLCAILGNTEAFFGQGTRLTVV.

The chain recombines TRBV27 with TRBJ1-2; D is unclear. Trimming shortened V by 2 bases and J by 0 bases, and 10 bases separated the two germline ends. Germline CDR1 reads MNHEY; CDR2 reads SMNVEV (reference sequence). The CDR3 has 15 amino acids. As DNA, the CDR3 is TGTGCCAGCAGTTTACAAGGTTTAGCTAACTATGGCTACACCTTC. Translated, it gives CASSLQGLANYGYTF.

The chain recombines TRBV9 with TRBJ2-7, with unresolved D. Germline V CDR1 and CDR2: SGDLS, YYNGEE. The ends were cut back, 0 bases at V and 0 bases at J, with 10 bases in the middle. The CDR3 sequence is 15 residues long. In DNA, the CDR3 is TGTGCCAGCAGCGTAGGGAGTAGGGTCTCCTACGAGCAGTACTTC. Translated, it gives CASSVGSRVSYEQYF.

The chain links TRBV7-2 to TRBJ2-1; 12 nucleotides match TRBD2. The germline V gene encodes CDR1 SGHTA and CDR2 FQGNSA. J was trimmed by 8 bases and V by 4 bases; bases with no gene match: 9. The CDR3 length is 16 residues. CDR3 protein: CASSSWTSGNSDEQFF. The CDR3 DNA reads TGTGCCAGCAGCTCCTGGACTAGCGGGAACTCGGATGAGCAGTTCTTC.

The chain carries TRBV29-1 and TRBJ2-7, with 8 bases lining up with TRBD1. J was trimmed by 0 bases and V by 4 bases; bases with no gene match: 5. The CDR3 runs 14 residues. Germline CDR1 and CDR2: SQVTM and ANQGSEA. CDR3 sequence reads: CSVGKGTGSYEQYF. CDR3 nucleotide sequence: TGCAGCGTTGGAAAGGGGACAGGCTCCTACGAGCAGTACTTC.

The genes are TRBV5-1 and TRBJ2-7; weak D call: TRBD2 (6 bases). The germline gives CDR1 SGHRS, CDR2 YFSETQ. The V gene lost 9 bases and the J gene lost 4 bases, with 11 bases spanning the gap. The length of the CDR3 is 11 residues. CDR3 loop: CATPGTYEQYF. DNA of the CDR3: TGCGCCACTCCAGGGACTTACGAGCAGTACTTC.

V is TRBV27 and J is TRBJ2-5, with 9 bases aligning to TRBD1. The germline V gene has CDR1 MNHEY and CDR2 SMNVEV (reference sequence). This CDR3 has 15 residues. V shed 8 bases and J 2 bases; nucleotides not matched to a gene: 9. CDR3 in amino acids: CASGGTGSGQETQYF. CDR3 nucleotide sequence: TGTGCCAGCGGGGGGACAGGGTCCGGTCAAGAGACCCAGTACTTC.

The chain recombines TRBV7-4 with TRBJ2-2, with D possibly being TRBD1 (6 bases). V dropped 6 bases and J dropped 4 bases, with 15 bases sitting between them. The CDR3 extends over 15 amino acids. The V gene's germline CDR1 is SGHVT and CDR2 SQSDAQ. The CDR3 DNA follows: TGTGCCAGCAGTCAAACAGGGTATAGCACCGGGGAGCTGTTTTTT. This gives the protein CASSQTGYSTGELFF.

The chain's CDR3 is CASSLNHQSDTQYF. CDR3 bases: TGTGCCAGCAGCCTCAACCACCAGTCAGATACGCAGTATTTT. V and J are TRBV7-9 and TRBJ2-3, with D unresolved. The ends were cut back, 5 bases at V and 4 bases at J, with 13 bases in the middle. This CDR3 has 14 residues. CDR1 is SEHNR and CDR2 is FQNEAQ in the germline V gene (reference sequence).

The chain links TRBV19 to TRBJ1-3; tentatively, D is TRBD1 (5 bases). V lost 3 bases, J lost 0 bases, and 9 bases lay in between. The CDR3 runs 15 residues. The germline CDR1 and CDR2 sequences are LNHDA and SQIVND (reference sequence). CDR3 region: CASSIGHYSGNTIYF. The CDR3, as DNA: TGTGCCAGTAGTATCGGACATTACTCTGGAAACACCATATATTTT.

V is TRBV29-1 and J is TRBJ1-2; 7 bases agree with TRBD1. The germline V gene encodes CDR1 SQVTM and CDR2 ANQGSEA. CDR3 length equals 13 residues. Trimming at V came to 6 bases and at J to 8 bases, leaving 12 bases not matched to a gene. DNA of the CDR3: TGCAGCGTAGGAATCAGGGGGGCAGGAGGCTACACCTTC. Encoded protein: CSVGIRGAGGYTF. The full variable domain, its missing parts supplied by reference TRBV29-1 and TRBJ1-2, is SAVISQKPSRDICQRGTSLTIQCQVDSQVTMMFWYRQQPGQSLTLIATANQGSEATYESGFVIDKFPISRPNLTFSTLTVSNMSPEDSSIYLCSVGIRGAGGYTFGSGTRLTVV.

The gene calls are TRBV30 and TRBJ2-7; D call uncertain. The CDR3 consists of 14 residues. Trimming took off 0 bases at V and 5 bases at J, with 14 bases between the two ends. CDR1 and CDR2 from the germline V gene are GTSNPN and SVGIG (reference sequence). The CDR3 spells CAWSVPETSDEQYF. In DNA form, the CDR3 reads TGTGCCTGGAGTGTACCGGAGACGTCCGACGAGCAGTACTTC.

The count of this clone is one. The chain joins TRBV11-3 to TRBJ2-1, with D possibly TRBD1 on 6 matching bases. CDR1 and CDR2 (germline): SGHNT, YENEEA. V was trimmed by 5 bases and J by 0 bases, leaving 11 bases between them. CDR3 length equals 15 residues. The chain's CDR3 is CASSPTGGSYNEQFF. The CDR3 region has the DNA TGTGCCAGCAGCCCGACAGGAGGCTCCTACAATGAGCAGTTCTTC.

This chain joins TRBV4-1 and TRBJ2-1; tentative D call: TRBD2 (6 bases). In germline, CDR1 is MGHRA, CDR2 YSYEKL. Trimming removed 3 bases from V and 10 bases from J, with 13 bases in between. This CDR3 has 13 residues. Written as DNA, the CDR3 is TGCGCCAGCAGCCAGCCACTAGCTCGAGAGCAGTTCTTC. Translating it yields CASSQPLAREQFF.

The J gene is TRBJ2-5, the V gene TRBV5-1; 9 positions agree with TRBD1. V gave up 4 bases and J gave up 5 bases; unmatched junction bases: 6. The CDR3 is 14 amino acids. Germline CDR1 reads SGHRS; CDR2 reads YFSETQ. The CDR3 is CASSPRDRAETQYF. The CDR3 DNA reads TGCGCCAGCAGCCCCCGGGACAGGGCTGAGACCCAGTACTTC.

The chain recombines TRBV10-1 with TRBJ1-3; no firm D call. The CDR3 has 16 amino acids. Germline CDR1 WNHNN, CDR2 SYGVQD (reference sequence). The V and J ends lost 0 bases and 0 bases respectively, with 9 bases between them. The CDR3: CASSESTWDSGNTIYF. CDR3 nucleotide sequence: TGCGCCAGCAGTGAGTCGACCTGGGACTCTGGAAACACCATATATTTT.

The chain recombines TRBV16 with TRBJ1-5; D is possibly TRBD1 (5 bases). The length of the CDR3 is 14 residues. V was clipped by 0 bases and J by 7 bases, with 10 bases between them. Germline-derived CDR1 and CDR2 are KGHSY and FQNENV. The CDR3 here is CASSQSQGYQPQHF. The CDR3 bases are TGTGCCAGCAGCCAATCGCAGGGATACCAGCCCCAGCATTTT. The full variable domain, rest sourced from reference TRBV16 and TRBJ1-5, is GEEVAQTPKHLVRGEGQKAKLYCAPIKGHSYVFWYQQVLKNEFKFLISFQNENVFDETGMPKERFSAKCLPNSPCSLEIQATKLEDSAVYFCASSQSQGYQPQHFGDGTRLSIL.

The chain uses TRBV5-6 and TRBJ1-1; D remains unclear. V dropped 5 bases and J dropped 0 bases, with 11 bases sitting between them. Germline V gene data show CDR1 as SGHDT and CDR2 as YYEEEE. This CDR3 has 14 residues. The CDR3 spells CASRWGLMNTEAFF. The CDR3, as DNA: TGTGCCAGCAGGTGGGGTCTAATGAACACTGAAGCTTTCTTT. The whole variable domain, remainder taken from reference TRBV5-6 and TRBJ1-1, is DAGVTQSPTHLIKTRGQQVTLRCSPKSGHDTVSWYQQALGQGPQFIFQYYEEEERQRGNFPDRFSGHQFPNYSSELNVNALLLGDSALYLCASRWGLMNTEAFFGQGTRLTVV.

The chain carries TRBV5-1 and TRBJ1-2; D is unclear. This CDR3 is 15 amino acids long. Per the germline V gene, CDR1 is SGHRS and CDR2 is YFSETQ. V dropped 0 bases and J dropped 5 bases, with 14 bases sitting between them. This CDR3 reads CASSLGGSGVYGYTF. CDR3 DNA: TGCGCCAGCAGCTTGGGTGGGTCGGGAGTTTATGGCTACACCTTC.

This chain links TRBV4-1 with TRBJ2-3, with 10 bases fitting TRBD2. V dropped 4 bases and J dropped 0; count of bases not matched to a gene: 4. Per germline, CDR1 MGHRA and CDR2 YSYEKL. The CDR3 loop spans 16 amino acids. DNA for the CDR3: TGCGCCAGCAGCCCTCGGACTAGCGGTAGCACAGATACGCAGTATTTT. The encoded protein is CASSPRTSGSTDTQYF.